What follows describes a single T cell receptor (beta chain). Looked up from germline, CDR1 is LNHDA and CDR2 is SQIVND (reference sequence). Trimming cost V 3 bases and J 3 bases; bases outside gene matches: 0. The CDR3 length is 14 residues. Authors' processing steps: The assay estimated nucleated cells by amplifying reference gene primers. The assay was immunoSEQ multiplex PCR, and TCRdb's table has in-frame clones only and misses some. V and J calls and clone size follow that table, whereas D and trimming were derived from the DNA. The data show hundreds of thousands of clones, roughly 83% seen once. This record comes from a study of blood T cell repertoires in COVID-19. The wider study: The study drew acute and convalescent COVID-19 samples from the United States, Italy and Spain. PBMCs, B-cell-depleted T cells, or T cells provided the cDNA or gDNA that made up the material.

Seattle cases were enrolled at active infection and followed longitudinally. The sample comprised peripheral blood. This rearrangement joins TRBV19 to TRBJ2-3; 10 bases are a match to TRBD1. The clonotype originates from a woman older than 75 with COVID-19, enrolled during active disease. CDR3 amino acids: CASSMGQGTDTQYF. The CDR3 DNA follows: TGTGCCAGTAGTATGGGACAGGGGACAGATACGCAGTATTTT.